A single sample is the source of the 20 T cell receptor beta chains below, sequenced in a study of blood T cells in healthy people across ages. A sample-barcoded 5' primer and a J-beta primer mix were used in a second PCR of roughly 7 to 12 cycles. Using its own MiXCR run on the 5' RACE reads, TCRdb lists one record per CDR3 protein. This table has 1.5 million to 2 million distinct CDR3 sequences, approximately 39% appearing once. The sequenced sample consisted of blood. The receptor source for this set is a human donor in good health.

This chain joins TRBV7-9 and TRBJ2-5; tentative D call: TRBD2 (6 bases). The better agreement between TRBJ2-7 and the DNA end casts doubt on the J call. Per germline, CDR1 SEHNR and CDR2 FQNEAQ (reference sequence). The CDR3 consists of 14 residues. CDR3 in DNA: TGTGCCAGCAGCCCCCGTGGGGGGTCGATCGAGCAGTACTTC. The encoded protein is CASSPRGGSIEQYF.

The chain joins TRBV7-9 to TRBJ2-7; no clear D gene. Germline CDR1 SEHNR, CDR2 FQNEAQ (reference sequence). V was trimmed by 5 bases and J by 0 bases, leaving 11 bases between them. This CDR3 spans 14 amino acids. The CDR3 nucleotides are TGTGCCAGCAGCGCCGCTAGGAGCTCCTACGAGCAGTACTTC. Encoded protein: CASSAARSSYEQYF.

The chain has TRBV6-2 or TRBV6-3 and TRBJ1-5; 7 bases fit TRBD1. Germline CDR1 and CDR2: MNHEY and SVGEGT. With V trimmed by 6 bases and J by 7 bases, 9 bases remained unmatched. The CDR3 extends over 14 amino acids. The CDR3 DNA sequence: TGTGCCAGCAGCGGGGACAGCTGGAGGCAGCCCCAGCATTTT. Translated: CASSGDSWRQPQHF.

This rearrangement joins TRBV5-1 to TRBJ2-1, with 10 bases identical to TRBD2. The J segment lost 5 bases and the V segment lost 0 bases, leaving 5 bases of the junction unmatched. In germline, CDR1 is SGHRS, CDR2 YFSETQ. The CDR3 is 16 amino acids. The CDR3 bases are TGCGCCAGCAGCTTGGCTAGCGGGAGTCGGAACAATGAGCAGTTCTTC. As protein: CASSLASGSRNNEQFF.

This clonotype was detected a few times. The rearrangement joins TRBV5-1 to TRBJ2-3, with D possibly TRBD2 on 5 matching bases. Germline V CDR1 and CDR2: SGHRS, YFSETQ. The CDR3 is made up of 15 amino acids. Between the trimmed V and J ends, which lost 4 bases and 6 bases, there was a span of 18 bases. CDR3 in amino acids: CASSEGKLTMDTQYF. In DNA, the CDR3 is TGCGCCAGCAGCGAGGGTAAACTTACCATGGATACGCAGTATTTT.

The chain joins TRBV6-5 to TRBJ2-1; 10 positions agree with TRBD2. The CDR3 totals 14 residues. The germline V gene encodes CDR1 MNHEY and CDR2 SVGAGI. V was clipped by 8 bases and J by 3 bases; unmatched bases: 4. CDR3 nucleotide sequence: TGTGCCAGCCAGCGGGGGGGCCACTACAATGAGCAGTTCTTC. Translation gives CASQRGGHYNEQFF.

This sequence joins TRBV6-2 or TRBV6-3 and TRBJ2-6, with no clear D. CDR1 MNHEY and CDR2 SVGEGT come from the germline V gene. This CDR3 spans 15 amino acids. The V end was cut by 2 bases, the J end by 2 bases, with 7 bases between. CDR3 bases: TGTGCCAGCAGTTACGAGGCGGCTGGGGCCAACGTCCTGACTTTC. Protein sequence: CASSYEAAGANVLTF.

This rearrangement joins TRBV7-2 to TRBJ1-2; D unresolved. There are 13 residues in the CDR3. CDR1 and CDR2 from the germline V gene are SGHTA and FQGNSA. Between the trimmed V and J ends, which lost 2 bases and 8 bases, there was a span of 12 bases. This CDR3 is CASSLRRGGGYTF. The CDR3 DNA follows: TGTGCCAGCAGCTTAAGGCGGGGAGGAGGCTACACCTTC.

This clonotype was counted between two and nine times. The chain uses TRBV29-1 and TRBJ2-7, with D possibly TRBD1 on 6 matching bases. This CDR3 region has 13 residues. Germline V gene sequence: CDR1 SQVTM, CDR2 ANQGSEA. Trimming took 0 bases from V and 6 from J, leaving 12 bases between them. CDR3 region: CSVEDHQGSEQYF. The CDR3 nucleotides are TGCAGCGTTGAAGATCACCAGGGGTCCGAGCAGTACTTC.

The CDR3 DNA follows: TGTGCCAGCAGTTTAGAATACCGAGCGGGGGCGATCACAGATACGCAGTATTTT. Translating it yields CASSLEYRAGAITDTQYF. The rearrangement uses TRBV12-3 or TRBV12-4 and TRBJ2-3; 8 bases are shared with TRBD2. V dropped 1 base and J dropped 2; count of bases not matched to a gene: 11. CDR3 length: 18 amino acids.

The rearrangement links TRBV10-3 to TRBJ2-7, with a possible D match to TRBD1 (5 bases). The J call may not be correct, given that the DNA end is closer to TRBJ2-5. The length of the CDR3 is 13 residues. CDR1 ENHRY and CDR2 SYGVKD come from the germline V gene. The DNA of the CDR3 is TGTGACACCGCGGACATACTGCAAGAGACCCAGTACTTC. This sequence encodes CDTADILQETQYF.

The V gene is TRBV29-1, the J gene TRBJ2-7; D gene uncertain. The length of the CDR3 is 14 residues. CDR1 is SQVTM and CDR2 is ANQGSEA in the germline V gene. V dropped 2 bases and J dropped 1 base, with 12 bases sitting between them. CDR3 nucleotide sequence: TGCAGCGTTGAAATGCCGGGCCGATCCTACGAGCAGTACTTC. This codes for CSVEMPGRSYEQYF.

The chain uses TRBV4-3 and TRBJ1-1; a possible D gene is TRBD1 (5 bases). V lost 0 bases and J 4 bases, leaving 18 bases between the germline ends. The CDR3 is 17 amino acids. Per germline, CDR1 LGHNA and CDR2 YSLEER. The CDR3 loop reads CASSQDTSTWGITEAFF. For the CDR3, the DNA is TGCGCCAGCAGCCAAGATACGTCGACGTGGGGGATCACTGAAGCTTTCTTT.

The rearrangement joins TRBV11-3 to TRBJ1-2; D is ambiguous. The germline V gene has CDR1 SGHNT and CDR2 YENEEA. Trimming left V 5 bases short and J 3 bases short, with 13 bases between. CDR3 length: 14 amino acids. The CDR3 DNA is TGTGCCAGCAGCGCCGGCGCAGCAGACTATGGCTACACCTTC. It translates to CASSAGAADYGYTF.

This clonotype appeared a few times. The V and J genes are TRBV25-1 and TRBJ2-3; D gene unclear. The CDR3 spans 15 residues. Germline lookup yields CDR1 MGHDK and CDR2 SYGVNS. V was cut by 0 bases and J by 2 bases, with 9 bases left in between. CDR3 sequence: CASSEYGSLTDTQYF. CDR3 nucleotides: TGTGCCAGCAGTGAATATGGGTCACTCACAGATACGCAGTATTTT.

The chain's CDR3 is CATSDSLAGSYNEQFF. The CDR3 DNA follows: TGTGCCACCAGTGATTCTCTAGCGGGATCCTACAATGAGCAGTTCTTC. The chain is built from TRBV24-1 and TRBJ2-1, with 9 bases aligning to TRBD2. The germline CDR1 and CDR2 sequences are KGHDR and SFDVKD. J was trimmed by 1 base and V by 2 bases; bases with no gene match: 2. The CDR3 consists of 16 residues.

In this sample, this clonotype turned up a few times. V and J are TRBV14 and TRBJ2-3; TRBD1 matches 7 bases. CDR1 is SGHDN, CDR2 FVKESK, per germline. V lost 1 base, J lost 4 bases, and 11 bases stayed unmatched. The CDR3 has 17 residues. DNA for the CDR3: TGTGCCAGCAGCCAAGGGTTCTTTGGCAGGGGGTCAGATACGCAGTATTTT. Its translation is CASSQGFFGRGSDTQYF.

J is TRBJ1-4 and V is TRBV20-1; D is ambiguous. The CDR3 extends over 16 amino acids. The V end was cut by 5 bases, the J end by 0 bases, with 16 bases between. Per germline, CDR1 DFQATT and CDR2 SNEGSKA (reference sequence). As DNA, the CDR3 is TGCAGTGCTCTCGAAGGAACCGTTGCAACTAATGAAAAACTGTTTTTT. Amino acid sequence: CSALEGTVATNEKLFF.

This clonotype was seen a few times. The rearrangement joins TRBV6-1 to TRBJ2-3; TRBD1 agrees at 8 bases. The J segment lost 6 bases and the V segment lost 5 bases, leaving 4 bases of the junction unmatched. Germline lookup yields CDR1 MNHNS and CDR2 SASEGT. This CDR3 region has 13 residues. CDR3 coding DNA: TGTGCCAGCAGTATGGACAGGGAGGATACGCAGTATTTT. Its protein product is CASSMDREDTQYF.

A note on this clonotype: Mismatch with germline at one junction end may stem from a read error. CDR3 nucleotide sequence: TGTGCCAGCAGCTCAGCGGGGGTGGGGACCCAGGACTTC. Amino acid sequence: CASSSAGVGTQDF. The V call is TRBV9, the J call TRBJ2-5; 8 nucleotides align to TRBD2. Germline CDR1 reads SGDLS; CDR2 reads YYNGEE. This CDR3 has 13 amino acids.